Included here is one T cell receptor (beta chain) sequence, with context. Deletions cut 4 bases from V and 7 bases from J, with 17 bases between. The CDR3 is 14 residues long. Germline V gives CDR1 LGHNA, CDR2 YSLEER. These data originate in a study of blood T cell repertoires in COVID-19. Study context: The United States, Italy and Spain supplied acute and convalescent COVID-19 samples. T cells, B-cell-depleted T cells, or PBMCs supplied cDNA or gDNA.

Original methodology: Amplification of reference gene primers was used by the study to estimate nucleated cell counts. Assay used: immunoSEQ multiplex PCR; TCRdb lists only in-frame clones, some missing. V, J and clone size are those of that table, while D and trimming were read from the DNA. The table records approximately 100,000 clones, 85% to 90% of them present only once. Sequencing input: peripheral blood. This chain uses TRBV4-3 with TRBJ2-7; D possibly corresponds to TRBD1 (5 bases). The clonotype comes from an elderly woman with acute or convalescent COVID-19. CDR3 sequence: CASSRNRKMGEQYF. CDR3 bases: TGCGCCAGCAGCCGTAACAGGAAGATGGGGGAGCAGTACTTC.